The 32 T cell receptor beta chains in this list originate from one sample, sequenced in a study of blood T cell repertoires in COVID-19. This table comes from immunoSEQ multiplex PCR, and its TCRdb copy is limited to in-frame clones, with some not included. The table includes some 320,000 clones, around 84% detected once. The sample was PBMCs or T cells enriched from blood (not recorded which). These receptors all stem from a woman in her twenties or thirties who had been exposed to COVID-19.

The CDR3 is CASINPVGRTDTQYF. DNA for the CDR3: TGTGCCAGCATTAACCCCGTTGGGCGCACAGATACGCAGTATTTT. The chain links TRBV28 to TRBJ2-3; D gene unclear. The germline V gene encodes CDR1 MDHEN and CDR2 SYDVKM. V was trimmed by 7 bases and J by 1 base, leaving 15 bases between them. The CDR3 has 15 amino acids.

The CDR3 bases are TGCGCCAGCAGCTTGTGGCTAGCGGGTAACTCCTACGAGCAGTACTTC. Translation gives CASSLWLAGNSYEQYF. The V and J genes are TRBV5-1 and TRBJ2-7, with TRBD2 matching 8 bases. There are 16 residues in the CDR3. Germline CDR1 is SGHRS and CDR2 is YFSETQ. Unmatched junction bases numbered 6, after V lost 1 base and J lost 0 bases. Complete variable domain (other parts from reference TRBV5-1 and TRBJ2-7): KAGVTQTPRYLIKTRGQQVTLSCSPISGHRSVSWYQQTPGQGLQFLFEYFSETQRNKGNFPGRFSGRQFSNSRSEMNVSTLELGDSALYLCASSLWLAGNSYEQYFGPGTRLTVT.

V and J are TRBV24-1 and TRBJ2-3; maybe TRBD1 (6 bases). This CDR3 contains 17 residues. The germline V gene encodes CDR1 KGHDR and CDR2 SFDVKD. V gave up 3 bases and J gave up 0 bases, with 15 bases separating them. CDR3 DNA sequence: TGTGCCACCAGTGATCTCGAAGCAGACAGGAGCACAGATACGCAGTATTTT. This gives the protein CATSDLEADRSTDTQYF.

This CDR3 is CASSDSEVSTGELFF. The CDR3 coding sequence is TGTGCCAGCAGTGACTCTGAGGTGAGCACCGGGGAGCTGTTTTTT. The gene calls are TRBV6-4 and TRBJ2-2; D is unresolved. V was trimmed by 0 bases and J by 4 bases, leaving 9 bases between them. Germline V lookup: CDR1 MRHNA, CDR2 SNTAGT. The CDR3 runs 15 residues.

The rearrangement uses TRBV5-1 and TRBJ2-1, with D possibly matching TRBD2 (6 bases). There are 13 residues in the CDR3. V lost 0 bases, J lost 9 bases, and 10 bases lay in between. The V gene's germline CDR1 is SGHRS and CDR2 YFSETQ. The CDR3 loop is CASSLGSGAEQFF. DNA for the CDR3: TGCGCCAGCAGCTTGGGGTCGGGAGCTGAGCAGTTCTTC.

The chain has TRBV5-1 and TRBJ1-6; 9 nucleotides align to TRBD1. Germline assignment: CDR1 SGHRS and CDR2 YFSETQ. CDR3 length: 17 amino acids. Losses at the gene ends were 4 bases for V and 9 bases for J; bases not matched to a gene: 14. CDR3 in DNA: TGCGCCAGCAGCGGGACAGGGACATCGAAAGATTCTTCACCCCTCCACTTT. It specifies CASSGTGTSKDSSPLHF.

The rearrangement links TRBV5-8 to TRBJ1-2; TRBD1 might be the D (6 bases). This CDR3 spans 12 amino acids. Germline V gives CDR1 SGHTS, CDR2 YDEGEE. V lost 7 bases, J lost 3 bases, and 10 bases lay in between. The CDR3 protein is CASGGGYYGYTF. The CDR3 DNA sequence: TGTGCCAGCGGTGGGGGCTACTATGGCTACACCTTC.

This clone was picked up a small number of times. V gene TRBV6-1 combines with J gene TRBJ1-4, with 8 bases lining up with TRBD1. Looked up from germline, CDR1 is MNHNS and CDR2 is SASEGT. Trimming removed 3 bases from V and 4 bases from J; junction bases left unmatched: 7. The CDR3 extends over 16 amino acids. CDR3 in DNA: TGTGCCAGCAGTGAGTCAGGGGGCCTCAGTAATGAAAAACTGTTTTTT. Amino acid sequence: CASSESGGLSNEKLFF.

J is TRBJ1-5 and V is TRBV11-3; maybe TRBD1 (6 bases). V was trimmed by 5 bases and J by 5 bases, leaving 16 bases between them. The CDR3 loop spans 15 amino acids. Germline V gene sequence: CDR1 SGHNT, CDR2 YENEEA. The CDR3 protein is CASSRGYREHQPQHF. For the CDR3, the DNA is TGTGCCAGCAGCAGAGGGTACAGGGAGCATCAGCCCCAGCATTTT.

The rearrangement uses TRBV4-2 and TRBJ2-7, with TRBD2 identical over 9 bases. The CDR3 covers 17 residues. CDR1 LGHNA and CDR2 YNFKEQ come from the germline V gene. The trim removed 3 bases at V and 0 bases at J, leaving 9 bases unmatched. This chain's CDR3 is CASSQESSGGYSYEQYF. The CDR3 DNA follows: TGTGCCAGCAGCCAGGAGAGTAGCGGGGGTTACTCCTACGAGCAGTACTTC.

This clone has just a few counts. The chain combines TRBV5-6 with TRBJ1-1; D is uncertain. The CDR3 consists of 11 residues. With 1 base removed from V and 7 bases from J, the gap between germline ends came to 5 bases. From germline, CDR1 is SGHDT and CDR2 YYEEEE. The DNA of the CDR3 is TGTGCCAGCAGCTTGTCTGTTGAAGCTTTCTTT. Residues: CASSLSVEAFF.

The chain couples TRBV11-1 to TRBJ1-6; 7 bases line up with TRBD1. Germline-derived CDR1 and CDR2 are SGHAT and FQDESV (reference sequence). CDR3 length: 17 residues. The ends lost 0 bases at V and 7 bases at J; junction bases unmatched: 9. The CDR3 DNA is TGTGCCAGCAGCTTAGCGCCAACGAGAGGGGGCAATTCACCCCTCCACTTT. Protein: CASSLAPTRGGNSPLHF.

A few counts support this clone. The sample carries other DNA sequences with the same CDR3. The J gene is TRBJ1-1, the V gene TRBV12-3 or TRBV12-4; TRBD1 matches at 7 bases. Unmatched junction bases numbered 2, after V lost 5 bases and J lost 5 bases. CDR3 length: 12 amino acids. The CDR3 reads CASSPTGTEAFF. CDR3 coding DNA: TGTGCCAGCAGTCCGACAGGGACTGAAGCTTTCTTT.

CDR3 coding DNA: TGTGCCAGCAGTCGACTAGCGATAACCGGAAATGAGCAGTTCTTC. This translates into CASSRLAITGNEQFF. The rearrangement links TRBV28 to TRBJ2-1, with TRBD2 matching over 8 bases. The CDR3 spans 15 residues. V lost 5 bases and J lost 7; bases outside the gene matches: 10. Germline V gene sequence: CDR1 MDHEN, CDR2 SYDVKM.

The chain links TRBV10-3 to TRBJ1-2, with D unresolved. The V and J ends lost 7 bases and 6 bases respectively, with 18 bases between them. The CDR3 contains 14 residues. Per the germline V gene, CDR1 is ENHRY and CDR2 is SYGVKD. The CDR3 is CAITQQGSRHGYTF. The CDR3, as DNA: TGTGCCATCACCCAGCAAGGGAGTCGGCATGGCTACACCTTC.

The V call is TRBV12-3 or TRBV12-4, the J call TRBJ1-1; maybe TRBD1 (5 bases). The CDR3 loop spans 13 amino acids. Trimming pared 6 bases from V and 4 bases from J, leaving 12 bases between. The chain's CDR3 is CASRSRGLTEAFF. CDR3 coding DNA: TGTGCCAGCAGGAGTAGGGGCCTCACTGAAGCTTTCTTT.

The chain joins TRBV10-3 to TRBJ2-7, with D perhaps matching TRBD1 (6 bases). V was pared by 2 bases and J by 0 bases, with 11 bases between. Looked up from germline, CDR1 is ENHRY and CDR2 is SYGVKD. CDR3 length: 15 residues. CDR3 protein: CAISEEGGSSYEQYF. The CDR3 region has the DNA TGTGCCATCAGTGAGGAAGGGGGAAGCTCCTACGAGCAGTACTTC.

The DNA of the CDR3 is TGTGCCAGCAGTTTGAACAGGGTGGGTCAGCCCCAGCATTTT. Its protein is CASSLNRVGQPQHF. The rearrangement joins TRBV6-5 to TRBJ1-5; tentatively, D is TRBD1 (6 bases). This CDR3 region has 14 residues. Between the trimmed V and J ends, which lost 4 bases and 6 bases, there was a span of 13 bases. The germline CDR1 and CDR2 sequences are MNHEY and SVGAGI.

The chain links TRBV6-4 to TRBJ2-3; the D gene is possibly TRBD1 (5 bases). The ends were cut back, 1 base at V and 3 bases at J, with 14 bases in the middle. Germline CDR1 MRHNA, CDR2 SNTAGT. The CDR3 is 16 amino acids. CDR3 protein: CASSDFDREGTDTQYF. The CDR3 DNA reads as TGTGCCAGCAGTGACTTTGACAGAGAAGGAACAGATACGCAGTATTTT.

The chain links TRBV24-1 to TRBJ1-2, with unresolved D. Germline CDR1 is KGHDR and CDR2 is SFDVKD. Between the trimmed V and J ends, which lost 4 bases and 7 bases, there was a span of 15 bases. This CDR3 has 14 residues. CDR3 sequence reads: CATSDVTMVLGYTF. The CDR3 coding sequence is TGTGCCACCAGTGACGTTACAATGGTTCTTGGCTACACCTTC.

This rearrangement joins TRBV10-2 to TRBJ2-3; D remains ambiguous. V lost 6 bases, J lost 2 bases, and 9 bases lay in between. CDR1 is WSHSY, CDR2 SAAADI, per germline. The CDR3 runs to 13 residues. Written as DNA, the CDR3 is TGCGCCAGCAGGCCGGGTTCCACAGATACGCAGTATTTT. Translation: CASRPGSTDTQYF.

This clone was recorded a few times. The chain carries TRBV6-4 and TRBJ1-2, with 9 bases aligning to TRBD1. The CDR3 spans 12 residues. Germline V lookup: CDR1 MRHNA, CDR2 SNTAGT. With 4 bases clipped from V and 8 bases from J, the junction kept 2 bases outside the gene matches. The CDR3 nucleotides are TGTGCCAGCAGTGCTGGGACAGGGGGCTACACCTTC. Protein sequence: CASSAGTGGYTF.

This chain links TRBV6-5 with TRBJ2-7; D is ambiguous. Per the germline V gene, CDR1 is MNHEY and CDR2 is SVGAGI. V was shortened by 4 bases and J by 0 bases, with 10 bases between the two germline ends. The CDR3 sequence is 14 residues long. DNA for the CDR3: TGTGCCAGCAGTTCACAGCAATACTCCTACGAGCAGTACTTC. The encoded protein is CASSSQQYSYEQYF.

The chain is built from TRBV11-2 and TRBJ1-4; tentatively, D is TRBD1 (6 bases). V was trimmed by 5 bases and J by 7 bases, leaving 14 bases between them. The length of the CDR3 is 14 residues. Germline-derived CDR1 and CDR2 are SGHAT and FQNNGV. CDR3 nucleotides: TGTGCCAGCAGCCCTAACACAGGGAGTGAAAAACTGTTTTTT. It codes for CASSPNTGSEKLFF. Variable domain in full (rest from reference TRBV11-2 and TRBJ1-4): EAGVAQSPRYKIIEKRQSVAFWCNPISGHATLYWYQQILGQGPKLLIQFQNNGVVDDSQLPKDRFSAERLKGVDSTLKIQPAKLEDSAVYLCASSPNTGSEKLFFGSGTQLSVL.

The chain is built from TRBV30 and TRBJ2-7; D perhaps matches TRBD1 (6 bases). The germline V and J ends were trimmed by 0 bases and 0 bases, with 21 bases remaining between them. This CDR3 comprises 18 residues. The germline gives CDR1 GTSNPN, CDR2 SVGIG (reference sequence). The CDR3 nucleotides are TGTGCCTGGAGTGTACCCCAAGTAACCGGACAGAGCTCCTACGAGCAGTACTTC. It translates to CAWSVPQVTGQSSYEQYF.

This clone was seen a single time. The chain links TRBV11-2 to TRBJ2-7; tentative D call: TRBD1 (6 bases). Germline V gene sequence: CDR1 SGHAT, CDR2 FQNNGV. This CDR3 has 19 residues. V shed 1 base and J shed 3 bases, with 25 bases lying between them. CDR3 in amino acids: CASSLVSGSGVTLSYEQYF. CDR3 DNA sequence: TGTGCCAGCAGCTTAGTATCTGGGTCAGGGGTAACTCTAAGCTACGAGCAGTACTTC.

The gene calls are TRBV19 and TRBJ1-5; weak D call: TRBD1 (5 bases). V lost 8 bases and J lost 11, with 13 bases in between. There are 11 residues in the CDR3. Germline loops: CDR1 LNHDA, CDR2 SQIVND (reference sequence). The CDR3 is CASAREQAQHF. CDR3 DNA sequence: TGTGCCAGTGCCAGAGAACAGGCCCAGCATTTT.

CDR3 sequence: CASSYGPQQETQYF. The CDR3 DNA sequence: TGTGCCAGCAGTTACGGGCCGCAACAAGAGACCCAGTACTTC. This rearrangement joins TRBV6-5 to TRBJ2-5; D not certain. Germline V CDR1 and CDR2: MNHEY, SVGAGI. The CDR3 is made up of 14 amino acids. The V end was cut by 2 bases, the J end by 2 bases, with 9 bases between.

This chain links TRBV11-2 with TRBJ2-3; the match to TRBD2 covers 7 bases. CDR3 length: 18 amino acids. The germline V gene has CDR1 SGHAT and CDR2 FQNNGV. Trimming cost V 5 bases and J 1 base; bases outside gene matches: 15. The CDR3 loop reads CASSLGRTRRIGTDTQYF. CDR3 DNA sequence: TGTGCCAGCAGCCTAGGCCGGACTAGGCGAATTGGCACAGATACGCAGTATTTT.

The rearrangement joins TRBV4-1 to TRBJ1-2, with 9 bases identical to TRBD1. CDR1 is MGHRA, CDR2 YSYEKL, per germline. The CDR3 extends over 15 amino acids. V gave up 1 base and J gave up 2 bases; unmatched junction bases: 2. The CDR3, as DNA: TGCGCCAGCAGCCAAGTTGGGACAGGGAACTATGGCTACACCTTC. This gives the protein CASSQVGTGNYGYTF.

J is TRBJ2-2 and V is TRBV11-1, with TRBD1 as a possible D gene (5 bases). The CDR3 is made up of 15 amino acids. Trimming stripped 2 bases from V and 0 bases from J, with 7 bases between. The V gene's germline CDR1 is SGHAT and CDR2 FQDESV (reference sequence). The CDR3 DNA sequence: TGTGCCAGCAGCTTACAGGGCACGAACACCGGGGAGCTGTTTTTT. This translates into CASSLQGTNTGELFF.

The chain combines TRBV5-4 with TRBJ1-6, with unresolved D. The CDR3 has 17 amino acids. Trimming cost V 4 bases and J 0 bases, with 14 bases left between them. Per the germline V gene, CDR1 is SGHNT and CDR2 is YYREEE (reference sequence). The CDR3: CASSPGGISSYNSPLHF. The CDR3 nucleotides read TGTGCCAGCAGCCCCGGAGGAATAAGCTCCTATAATTCACCCCTCCACTTT.